The next 5 T cell receptor beta chains were all read from a single sample in a study of hypomethylating agent response in myelodysplastic syndrome. This table comes from immunoSEQ multiplex PCR, and its TCRdb copy is limited to in-frame clones, with some not included. Of roughly 4,500 clones listed, roughly 84% are singletons. Sequencing was performed on bone marrow, taken before or after starting hypomethylating agent treatment for myelodysplastic syndrome (not recorded which). These TCRs come from a human donor with myelodysplastic syndrome.

V usage is TRBV15 and J usage is TRBJ2-2, with D possibly matching TRBD1 (6 bases). V was clipped by 8 bases and J by 0 bases, with 10 bases between them. Germline loops: CDR1 LNHNV, CDR2 YYDKDF (reference sequence). The CDR3 spans 14 residues. CDR3: CATRTDTNTGELFF. CDR3 DNA: TGTGCCACCCGGACAGATACGAACACCGGGGAGCTGTTTTTT.

This rearrangement joins TRBV19 to TRBJ1-1; the D gene is possibly TRBD1 (5 bases). The CDR3 is 14 amino acids. The germline V and J ends were trimmed by 6 bases and 3 bases, with 14 bases remaining between them. Germline-derived CDR1 and CDR2 are LNHDA and SQIVND (reference sequence). CDR3 protein: CASRGSQGHTEAFF. DNA for the CDR3: TGTGCCAGTAGGGGCTCGCAGGGACACACTGAAGCTTTCTTT. Drawing the rest from reference TRBV19 and TRBJ1-1, the complete variable domain is DGGITQSPKYLFRKEGQNVTLSCEQNLNHDAMYWYRQDPGQGLRLIYYSQIVNDFQKGDIAEGYSVSREKKESFPLTVTSAQKNPTAFYLCASRGSQGHTEAFFGQGTRLTVV.

The rearrangement uses TRBV18 and TRBJ2-5; D is uncertain. With 2 bases removed from V and 7 bases from J, the gap between germline ends came to 14 bases. Germline assignment: CDR1 KGHSH and CDR2 LQKENI. The CDR3 covers 14 residues. The CDR3 sequence: CASSPGIGKRTQYF. CDR3 DNA sequence: TGTGCCAGCTCACCAGGGATTGGGAAAAGGACCCAGTACTTC.

This clone was detected only once. This chain uses TRBV6-5 with TRBJ2-1, with D possibly TRBD2 on 6 matching bases. The V end lost 3 bases, the J end lost 0 bases, and 9 bases lay between the germline ends. The germline gives CDR1 MNHEY, CDR2 SVGAGI. CDR3 length: 15 residues. The CDR3 DNA follows: TGTGCCAGCAGTTATGGCGGGAACTCCTACAATGAGCAGTTCTTC. Translated, it gives CASSYGGNSYNEQFF.

The genes are TRBV14 and TRBJ2-3, with D maybe TRBD1 (6 bases). The germline gives CDR1 SGHDN, CDR2 FVKESK. The CDR3 spans 16 residues. With 3 bases removed from V and 6 bases from J, the gap between germline ends came to 19 bases. CDR3 loop: CASSQETDFDRDTQYF. For the CDR3, the DNA is TGTGCCAGCAGCCAGGAGACAGACTTTGACAGGGATACGCAGTATTTT.